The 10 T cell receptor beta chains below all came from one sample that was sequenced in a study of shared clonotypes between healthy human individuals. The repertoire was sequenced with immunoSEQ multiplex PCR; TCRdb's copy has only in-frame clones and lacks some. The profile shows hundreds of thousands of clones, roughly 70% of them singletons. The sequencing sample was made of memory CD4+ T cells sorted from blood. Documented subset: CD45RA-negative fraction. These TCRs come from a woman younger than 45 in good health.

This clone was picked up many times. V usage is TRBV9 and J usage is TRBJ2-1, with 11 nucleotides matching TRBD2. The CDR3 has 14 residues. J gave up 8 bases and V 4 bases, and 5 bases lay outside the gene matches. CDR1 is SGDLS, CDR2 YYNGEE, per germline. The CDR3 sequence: CASSFSGRADEQFF. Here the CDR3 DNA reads TGTGCCAGCAGCTTTAGCGGGAGGGCTGATGAGCAGTTCTTC. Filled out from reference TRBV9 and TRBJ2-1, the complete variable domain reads DSGVTQTPKHLITATGQRVTLRCSPRSGDLSVYWYQQSLDQGLQFLIQYYNGEERAKGNILERFSAQQFPDLHSELNLSSLELGDSALYFCASSFSGRADEQFFGPGTRLTVL.

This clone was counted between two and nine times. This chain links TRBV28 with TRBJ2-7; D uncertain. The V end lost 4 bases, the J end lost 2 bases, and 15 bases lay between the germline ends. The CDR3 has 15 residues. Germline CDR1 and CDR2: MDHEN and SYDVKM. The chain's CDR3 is CASSSWARTPYEQYF. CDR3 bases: TGTGCCAGCAGTTCATGGGCGCGCACGCCCTACGAGCAGTACTTC.

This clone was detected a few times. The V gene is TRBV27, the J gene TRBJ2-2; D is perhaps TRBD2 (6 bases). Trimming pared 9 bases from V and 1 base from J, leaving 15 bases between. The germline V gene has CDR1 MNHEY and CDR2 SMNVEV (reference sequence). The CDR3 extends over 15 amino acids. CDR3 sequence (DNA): TGTGCCAGGGGCCCGGACTATCAGAACACCGGGGAGCTGTTTTTT. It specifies CARGPDYQNTGELFF.

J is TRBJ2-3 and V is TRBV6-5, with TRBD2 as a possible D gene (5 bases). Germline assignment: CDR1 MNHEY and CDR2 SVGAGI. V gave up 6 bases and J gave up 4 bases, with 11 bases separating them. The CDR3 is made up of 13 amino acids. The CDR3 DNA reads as TGTGCCAGCAGCCCCCCCGGGGCAGATACGCAGTATTTT. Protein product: CASSPPGADTQYF.

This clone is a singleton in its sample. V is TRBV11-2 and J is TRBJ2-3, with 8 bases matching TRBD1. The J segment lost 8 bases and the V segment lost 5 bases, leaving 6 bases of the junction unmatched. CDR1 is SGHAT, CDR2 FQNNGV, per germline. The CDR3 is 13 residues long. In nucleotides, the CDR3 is TGTGCCAGCAGCACCGGACAGGGCGGTACGCAGTATTTT. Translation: CASSTGQGGTQYF.

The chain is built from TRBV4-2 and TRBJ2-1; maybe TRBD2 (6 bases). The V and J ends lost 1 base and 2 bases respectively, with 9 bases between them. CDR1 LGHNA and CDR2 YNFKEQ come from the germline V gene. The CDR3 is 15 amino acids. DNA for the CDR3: TGTGCCAGCAGCCAAGGGGCGGGACCCTACAATGAGCAGTTCTTC. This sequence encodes CASSQGAGPYNEQFF.

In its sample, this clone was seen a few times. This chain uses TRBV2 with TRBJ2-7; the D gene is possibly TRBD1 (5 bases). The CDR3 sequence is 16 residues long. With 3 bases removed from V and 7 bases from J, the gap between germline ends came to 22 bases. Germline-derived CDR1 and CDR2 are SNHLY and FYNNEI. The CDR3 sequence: CASSEPDRKTPSEQYF. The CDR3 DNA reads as TGTGCCAGCAGTGAGCCAGACAGAAAAACCCCCTCAGAGCAGTACTTC.

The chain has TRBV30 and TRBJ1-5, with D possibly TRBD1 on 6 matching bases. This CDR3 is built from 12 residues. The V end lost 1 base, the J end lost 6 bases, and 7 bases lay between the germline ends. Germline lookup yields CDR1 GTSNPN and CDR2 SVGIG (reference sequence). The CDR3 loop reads CAWSGGGQPQHF. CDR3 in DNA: TGTGCCTGGAGTGGAGGGGGTCAGCCCCAGCATTTT.

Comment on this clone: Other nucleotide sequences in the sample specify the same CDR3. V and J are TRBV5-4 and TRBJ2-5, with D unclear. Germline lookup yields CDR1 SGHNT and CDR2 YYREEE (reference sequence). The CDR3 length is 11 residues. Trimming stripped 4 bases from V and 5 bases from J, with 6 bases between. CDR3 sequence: CASSQQETQYF. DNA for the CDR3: TGTGCCAGCAGCCAACAGGAGACCCAGTACTTC.

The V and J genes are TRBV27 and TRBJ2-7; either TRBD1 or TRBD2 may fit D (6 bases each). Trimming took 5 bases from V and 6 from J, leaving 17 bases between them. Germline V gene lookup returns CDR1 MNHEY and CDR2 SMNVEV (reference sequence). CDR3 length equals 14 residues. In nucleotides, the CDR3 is TGTGCCAGCAGTCTTTTCAGGTCGGGGGCCGAGCAGTACTTC. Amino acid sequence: CASSLFRSGAEQYF.